This T cell receptor (beta chain) was recovered during a study of T-cell reconstitution after alpha-beta-depleted transplantation in children (dated by TCRdb to the mid-2010s). For the wider study: T-cell immune reconstitution after TCRalphabeta/CD19-depleted allogeneic hematopoietic cell transplantation in children was quantitatively tracked in the study by means of TCR repertoire profiling. General study outcomes and caveats: The frequencies of hyperexpanded clones fell over the following months, and after one year, T-cell counts and TCRbeta diversity were mostly attributed to newly produced T cells. In some patients, the high TCRbeta diversity seen at day 60 was put down to recipient T cells and intrathymic progenitors that had survived conditioning. The apparently early alphabetaT-cell count recovery about two months after transplant was reportedly dependent on only several hundred rapidly expanded clones derived from non-depleted graft cells.

Notes on this clonotype: This clone's antigen is unknown. Compared with germline, one end of the junction differs, possibly owing to a read error.

Preparation of the library involved PCR. The reads were generated on an Illumina HiSeq 2500. To normalize quantification of the TCRbeta repertoire, the TCR libraries were built with molecular barcoding that relied on unique molecular identifiers. TCRdb took the public reads, trimmed them with fastp at Q25, ran MiXCR for clone calling and kept in-frame beta chains. Every CDR3 protein is listed once, alongside the most common genes and DNA of its rows. Present in this sample are approximately 400,000 distinct CDR3 sequences, around 15% of which were seen just once. The ten largest clones represent just under 30% of the sample. The treatment or condition label, read with the paper, signifies: allogeneic hematopoietic cell transplantation with graft depleted of TCRalphabeta T cells and CD19 B cells. The children who served as transplant recipients had been given grafts of TCRalphabeta/CD19-depleted allogeneic hematopoietic cells.

The starting material was PBMCs, mostly from graft donor cells, obtained 360 days after TCRalphabeta/CD19-depleted stem cell transplant. The receptor comes from a boy in the first two years of life who had a stem cell transplant for Wiskott-Aldrich syndrome, so the T cells may come from the graft donor.

The DNA is TGCAGTGCTGGAGACAGGGGGCAGGGTGAAAAACTGTTTTTT. This encodes CSAGDRGQGEKLFF. The rearrangement joined TRBV20-1 to TRBJ1-4, with 10 bases in between that match TRBD1. From cysteine to phenylalanine, the CDR3 is 14 amino acids long. Only the CDR3 region is kept as DNA, spanning 42 bases read in frame from base 1. The germline V gene (reference sequence) supplies CDR1 DFQATT and CDR2 SNEGSKA.